This T cell receptor (beta chain) was retrieved from a study of blood T cell repertoires in COVID-19. About the study: Samples taken during acute and convalescent COVID-19 were collected in the United States, Italy and Spain. T cells, B-cell-depleted T cells, or PBMCs supplied cDNA or gDNA.

As processed by the authors: Estimated nucleated cell counts came from reference gene primer amplification. Profiled with immunoSEQ multiplex PCR; TCRdb holds only in-frame clones, not every one. The V and J calls and clone size come from that table; D and trimming were worked out from the DNA. The table records 250,000 to 350,000 clones, 88% of them present only once. Looked up from germline, CDR1 is SGHAT and CDR2 is FQNNGV. The CDR3 loop spans 14 amino acids. The ends were cut back, 5 bases at V and 2 bases at J, with 10 bases in the middle. The rearrangement links TRBV11-2 to TRBJ1-5; a possible D gene is TRBD1 (5 bases). The sample was peripheral blood. The source of this sequence is a man younger than 30 with active or convalescent COVID-19. CDR3 DNA sequence: TGTGCCAGCAGCCAAGGGGTAGGCAATCAGCCCCAGCATTTT. Its translation is CASSQGVGNQPQHF.